This is a list of T cell receptor beta chains from one sample in a study of Ad26.COV2.S vaccination and SARS-CoV-2 variants. Some clones are missing from TCRdb's copy, which holds only in-frame ones; the method was immunoSEQ multiplex PCR. The profile shows 300,000 to 400,000 clones, around 86% of them singletons. The sequenced sample was peripheral blood, obtained in a trial of Ad26.COV2.S vaccine versus placebo. All receptors come from a person aged 18-65 years who received the Ad26.COV2.S COVID-19 vaccine or a placebo. CDR3s include the opening cysteine and the closing phenylalanine or tryptophan. A D gene is named only where the DNA matches it firmly. Not every row has a clone size; where given, it reads once, few, many or a size class.

>TRBD1|TRBV9|.|TRBJ1-1
CASSVVPGQLIEAFF
TGTGCCAGCAGCGTAGTCCCGGGACAGCTAATTGAGGCTTTCTTT
>TRBD1|TRBV4-1|.|TRBJ1-4
CASNVDRGNEKLFF
TGCGCCAGCAATGTGGACAGGGGCAATGAAAAACTGTTTTTT
>.|TRBV6-5|.|TRBJ2-7
CASSKPTVSYEQYF
TGTGCCAGCAGCAAGCCGACAGTCTCCTACGAGCAGTACTTC
>.|TRBV4-2|.|TRBJ2-7
CASSQVGGGSTYEQYF
TGTGCCAGCAGCCAAGTAGGTGGTGGCAGCACCTACGAGCAGTACTTC
>.|TRBV5-4|.|TRBJ2-5
CASSLRSTLGETQYF
TGTGCCAGCAGCTTGCGTAGTACCCTTGGGGAGACCCAGTACTTC
>.|TRBV29-1|.|TRBJ2-5
CSVEESSFGETQYF
TGCAGCGTTGAAGAAAGTAGCTTCGGAGAGACCCAGTACTTC
>TRBD1|TRBV7-9|few|TRBJ1-3
CASSYRGPSGNTIYF
TGTGCCAGCAGCTACAGGGGGCCCTCTGGAAACACCATATATTTT
>.|TRBV11-2|.|TRBJ1-4
CASSLGVAGEKLFF
TGTGCCAGCAGCTTAGGGGTCGCAGGGGAAAAACTGTTTTTT
>.|TRBV6-4|once|TRBJ1-1
CASTSHLGGEDTEAFF
TGTGCCAGCACCTCACACTTGGGCGGGGAGGACACTGAAGCTTTCTTT
>.|TRBV30|.|TRBJ1-4
CACSFRATNEKLFF
TGTGCCTGTTCCTTCAGGGCTACAAATGAAAAACTGTTTTTT
>.|TRBV6-1|.|TRBJ1-4
CASSERGGGSNEKLFF
TGTGCCAGCAGCGAACGAGGTGGGGGGAGTAATGAAAAACTGTTTTTT
>TRBD1|TRBV29-1|.|TRBJ2-2
CSADGQGTGELFF
TGCAGCGCCGATGGACAGGGGACCGGGGAGCTGTTTTTT
>.|TRBV6-4|.|TRBJ1-6
CASSRDTYNSPLHF
TGTGCCAGCAGCCGGGACACCTATAATTCACCCCTCCACTTT
>.|TRBV11-3|.|TRBJ1-2
CASSLDQAVPNYGYTF
TGTGCCAGCAGCTTAGATCAGGCAGTTCCGAACTATGGCTACACCTTC
>.|TRBV2|.|TRBJ2-5
CASRPGGETQYF
TGTGCCAGCAGGCCAGGAGGAGAGACCCAGTACTTC
>TRBD2|TRBV4-1|.|TRBJ2-7
CASSQDLAGGREQYF
TGCGCCAGCAGCCAAGACTTGGCGGGGGGCAGGGAGCAGTACTTC
>TRBD1|TRBV5-4|.|TRBJ1-1
CASSRGTGLGGTEAFF
TGTGCCAGCAGCAGGGGGACAGGGTTAGGTGGCACTGAAGCTTTCTTT
>.|TRBV2|.|TRBJ2-7
CASGGASYEQYF
TGTGCCAGCGGCGGGGCCTCCTACGAGCAGTACTTC
>.|TRBV9|.|TRBJ2-7
CASSVGGPGYEQYF
TGTGCCAGCAGCGTAGGAGGGCCGGGGTACGAGCAGTACTTC